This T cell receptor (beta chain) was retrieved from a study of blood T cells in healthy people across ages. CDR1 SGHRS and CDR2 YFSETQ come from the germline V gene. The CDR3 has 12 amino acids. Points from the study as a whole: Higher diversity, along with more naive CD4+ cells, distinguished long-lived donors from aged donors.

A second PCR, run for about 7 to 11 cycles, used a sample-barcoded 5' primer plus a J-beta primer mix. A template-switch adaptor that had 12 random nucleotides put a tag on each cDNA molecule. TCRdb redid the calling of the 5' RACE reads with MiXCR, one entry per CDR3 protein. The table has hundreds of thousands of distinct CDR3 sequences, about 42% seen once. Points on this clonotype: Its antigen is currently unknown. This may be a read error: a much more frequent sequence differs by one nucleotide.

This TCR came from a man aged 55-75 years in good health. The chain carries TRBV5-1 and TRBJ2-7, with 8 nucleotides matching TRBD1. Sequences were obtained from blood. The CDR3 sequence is CAISSDRGTQYF. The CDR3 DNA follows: TGCGCCATCAGCTCCGACAGGGGAACGCAGTACTTC.